This TCR beta chain was retrieved from a study of sequential checkpoint blockade in melanoma. Stated treatment: randomized to nivolumab then ipilimumab (arm A) or the reverse (arm B). Measured with immunoSEQ multiplex PCR; TCRdb has only the in-frame clones, and not every one. The sample includes fewer than 50,000 clones, about 88% of them seen just once. A remark on this clone: Other DNA sequences in the sample encode the same CDR3.

The CDR3 is 16 residues long. Looked up from germline, CDR1 is MNHEY and CDR2 is SVGAGI. With 0 bases removed from V and 0 bases from J, the gap between germline ends came to 6 bases. This specimen consisted of CD8+ T cells sorted from blood (inferred from file names), obtained from a patient given nivolumab and ipilimumab in sequence. This chain uses TRBV6-5 with TRBJ2-6; D possibly corresponds to TRBD2 (6 bases). This clonotype originated in a human donor with melanoma. In DNA form, the CDR3 reads TGTGCCAGCAGTTACTCGGGGGGCTCTGGGGCCAACGTCCTGACTTTC. Translated, it gives CASSYSGGSGANVLTF.